Sequencing of this T cell receptor (beta chain) was carried out in a study of blood T cell repertoires in COVID-19. Measured with immunoSEQ multiplex PCR; TCRdb has only the in-frame clones, and not every one. Among about 49,000 clones listed, approximately 90% were seen once. The germline CDR1 and CDR2 sequences are LGHDT and YNNKEL (reference sequence). The V end lost 5 bases, the J end lost 1 base, and 12 bases lay between the germline ends. The CDR3 is made up of 14 amino acids. The TCR originated in a man older than 75 with acute or convalescent COVID-19. The rearrangement uses TRBV3-1 (or the pseudogene TRBV3-2) and TRBJ2-7; D may be TRBD1 (5 bases). Sequencing used peripheral blood. CDR3 DNA: TGTGCCAGCAGCACCAACAGGCCTTCCTACGAGCAGTACTTC. Translating it yields CASSTNRPSYEQYF.